The rows below give T cell receptor beta chains drawn from one sample of a study of CD8 T cells in ankylosing spondylitis. MiXCR, run by TCRdb on the 5' RACE reads, gives a single entry per CDR3 protein. This sample has fewer than 250,000 distinct CDR3 sequences, with under 12% found just once. The sequenced material came from blood, either unsorted or a sorted T cell fraction (not recorded which). These receptors all come from a male donor with ankylosing spondylitis or in good health (not recorded which). The CDR3 runs from the conserved cysteine through the conserved F or W.

v_call	j_call	cdr3_aa
TRBV20-1	TRBJ1-2	CSARDHDKLNYGYTF
TRBV10-1	TRBJ2-2	CASSESRGTGELFF
TRBV7-9	TRBJ2-7	CASSLRTGGPNEQYF
TRBV5-5	TRBJ2-5	CASSLDPDMGRETQYF
TRBV7-2	TRBJ1-5	CASSLMGQPQHF
TRBV13	TRBJ1-2	CASSLGRQDYGYTF
TRBV30	TRBJ1-3	CAWRGVAGNTIYF
TRBV11-2	TRBJ1-1	CASSPRVSEAFF
TRBV2	TRBJ2-5	CASSKATGLAGEETQYF
TRBV11-2	TRBJ2-3	CASSFATGGTDTQYF
TRBV30	TRBJ2-1	CAWSVDIEQFF
TRBV30	TRBJ1-2	CAWRASGTGVYGYTF
TRBV6-1	TRBJ1-5	CASSPGQVHQPQHF
TRBV19	TRBJ2-1	CASSIAAGVNEQFF
TRBV21-1	TRBJ1-4	CASSKGGCNEKLFF
TRBV3-1	TRBJ2-7	CASSPTLGQPSSYEQYF
TRBV20-1	TRBJ2-3	CSARRRGGLGDTQYF
TRBV3-1	TRBJ1-1	CASSQPGRTEAFF
TRBV6-5	TRBJ2-5	CASSYEAGGQETQYF
TRBV30	TRBJ1-2	CAWDRGAGYTF
TRBV20-1	TRBJ1-1	CSAQGTPEAFF
TRBV6-5	TRBJ1-3	CASSYDRGLGNTIYF
TRBV10-3	TRBJ1-3	CATTGLPSSGNTIYF
TRBV12-3/TRBV12-4	TRBJ2-2	CASRSSGGRNTGELFF
TRBV12-3/TRBV12-4	TRBJ2-7	CASSIGLAGGIEQYF
TRBV11-3	TRBJ1-6	CASSLDIEFSPLHF
TRBV7-9	TRBJ2-1	CASSLTPTSGSPNEQFF
TRBV5-5	TRBJ1-2	CASSLGLYGYTF
TRBV19	TRBJ2-2	CASSIAGTSGELFF
TRBV5-5	TRBJ2-1	CASSLGISSYNEQFF
TRBV5-6	TRBJ2-7	CASSSRAQGYEQYF
TRBV15	TRBJ1-4	CATSRDRGEKLFF
TRBV12-3/TRBV12-4	TRBJ1-1	CASSPPGTPNTEAFF
TRBV4-2	TRBJ1-4	CASSQDKGPEGEKLFF
TRBV19	TRBJ2-7	CASSKDWDPGEQYF
TRBV11-2	TRBJ1-5	CASSPGHVNQPQHF
TRBV12-3/TRBV12-4	TRBJ1-4	CASSRTGGNEKLFF
TRBV20-1	TRBJ2-2	CSARVDNQNTGELFF
TRBV12-3/TRBV12-4	TRBJ1-2	CASSLRGYGYTF
TRBV4-1	TRBJ2-3	CASSLSGGSQDTQYF
TRBV20-1	TRBJ1-3	CSARGRGAHGNTIYF
TRBV7-9	TRBJ2-5	CASSSTLGLAQYF
TRBV15	TRBJ1-2	CATSRDGNSNYGYTF
TRBV9	TRBJ2-1	CASSVSGGWNEQFF
TRBV2	TRBJ2-6	CASSGAVGGRRANVLTF
TRBV5-5	TRBJ2-7	CASSLYSGGGKYEQYF
TRBV12-3/TRBV12-4	TRBJ1-5	CASSLSLHQPQHF
TRBV19	TRBJ2-7	CASGGLDSYEQYF
TRBV3-1	TRBJ2-7	CASSQLPDAASYEQYF
TRBV21-1	TRBJ1-1	CASGGEAFF
TRBV29-1	TRBJ1-5	CSVTQGANGNQPQHF
TRBV9	TRBJ2-5	CASSASGSLGETQYF
TRBV4-1	TRBJ2-5	CASSHGAEETQYF
TRBV4-1	TRBJ1-1	CASSQEEGYTEAFF
TRBV20-1	TRBJ1-1	CSARGRGPEAFF
TRBV7-9	TRBJ1-4	CASSYTGDFGEKLFF
TRBV20-1	TRBJ1-2	CSARVDYGYTF
TRBV27	TRBJ2-7	CASSLLTSGRASYEQYF